This TCR beta chain was captured by sequencing in a study of PD-L1 blockade in urothelial cancer. The CDR3 sequence is 17 residues long. Trimming took off 6 bases at V and 2 bases at J, with 20 bases between the two ends. CDR1 is SNHLY, CDR2 FYNNEI, per germline. Repertoires were generated with immunoSEQ multiplex PCR, while TCRdb's copy carries only in-frame clones and drops some. The sample yields about 84,000 clones, about four fifths seen once. The sequence derives from a man in his sixties or seventies with urothelial cancer. The V and J genes are TRBV2 and TRBJ1-5, with D possibly matching TRBD1 (6 bases). The material sequenced was PBMCs, taken around atezolizumab (anti-PD-L1) treatment. The DNA of the CDR3 is TGTGCCAGCAGCCCTAGGGGGGGCGAGGGGGGCAATCAGCCCCAGCATTTT. Translation gives CASSPRGGEGGNQPQHF.